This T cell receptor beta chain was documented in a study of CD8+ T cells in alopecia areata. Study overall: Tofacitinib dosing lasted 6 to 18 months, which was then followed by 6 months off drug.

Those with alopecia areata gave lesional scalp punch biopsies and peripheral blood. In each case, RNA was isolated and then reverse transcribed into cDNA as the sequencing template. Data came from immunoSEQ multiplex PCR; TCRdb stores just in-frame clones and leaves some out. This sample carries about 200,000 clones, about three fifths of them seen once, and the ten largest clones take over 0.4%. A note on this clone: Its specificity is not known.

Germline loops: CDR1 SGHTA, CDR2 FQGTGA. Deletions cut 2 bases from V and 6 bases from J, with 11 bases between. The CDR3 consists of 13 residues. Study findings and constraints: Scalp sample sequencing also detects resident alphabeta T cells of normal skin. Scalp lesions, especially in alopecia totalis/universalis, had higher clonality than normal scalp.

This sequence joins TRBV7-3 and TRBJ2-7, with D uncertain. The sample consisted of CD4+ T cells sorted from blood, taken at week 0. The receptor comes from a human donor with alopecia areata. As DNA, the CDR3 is TGTGCCAGCAGCTTATATGAGAGGCGCGAGCAGTACTTC. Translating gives CASSLYERREQYF.